The 5 T cell receptor beta chains below all came from one sample that was sequenced in a study of T cells in Graves' hyperthyroidism and ophthalmopathy. Template material for amplifying TCR beta CDR3 regions consisted of RNA transcripts. First-round RT-PCR of the TCR CDR3 relied on the HTBI primer set. TCRdb processed the multiplex PCR reads anew with MiXCR; each CDR3 protein has one entry. The sample includes more than 450,000 distinct CDR3 sequences, 13% to 15% of them seen just once. Sequencing was done on a sample of blood. Receptor source: a woman in her 40s with Graves' hyperthyroidism.

The chain employs TRBV29-1 and TRBJ1-2; no firm D call. The CDR3 runs 8 residues. V gave up 7 bases and J gave up 6 bases, with 3 bases separating them. Germline V gene lookup returns CDR1 SQVTM and CDR2 ANQGSEA. In DNA form, the CDR3 reads TGCAGCGCGAATGGCTACACCTTC. It yields the protein CSANGYTF.

This clonotype has only a few counts. The CDR3 DNA reads TGTGCCACAACATCGGGAAGATACGAGCAGTACTTC. It yields the protein CATTSGRYEQYF. V usage is TRBV28 and J usage is TRBJ2-7, with TRBD2 as a possible D gene (5 bases). The CDR3 totals 12 residues. Germline CDR1 and CDR2: MDHEN and SYDVKM. V lost 10 bases, J lost 4 bases, and 14 bases lay in between.

This clonotype was detected ten times or more. The V gene is TRBV5-1, the J gene TRBJ2-1, with 9 positions matching TRBD2. The CDR3 extends over 15 amino acids. The trim removed 4 bases at V and 1 base at J, leaving 3 bases unmatched. The V gene's germline CDR1 is SGHRS and CDR2 YFSETQ. The DNA of the CDR3 is TGCGCCAGCAGCGATAGCGGGGGATCCTACAATGAGCAGTTCTTC. It is translated as CASSDSGGSYNEQFF.

The rearrangement links TRBV2 to TRBJ2-2; D not resolved. This CDR3 comprises 12 residues. CDR1 and CDR2 (germline): SNHLY, FYNNEI. The V end lost 7 bases, the J end lost 4 bases, and 7 bases lay between the germline ends. This chain's CDR3 is CASIRGTGELFF. CDR3 nucleotides: TGTGCCAGCATTAGAGGCACCGGGGAGCTGTTTTTT.

This clonotype was observed at least ten times. V is TRBV29-1 and J is TRBJ1-1, with TRBD1 matching over 8 bases. Germline CDR1 and CDR2: SQVTM and ANQGSEA. V trimming: 2 bases; J trimming: 0 bases; junction bases outside the gene matches: 5. There are 15 residues in the CDR3. CDR3 sequence (DNA): TGCAGCGTTGAAAGACAGGGGTATTTGAACACTGAAGCTTTCTTT. Translation gives CSVERQGYLNTEAFF.